This T cell receptor (beta chain) appears in the sequencing data of a study of cytomegalovirus exposure and HLA in healthy donors. PCR primers comprised 60 Vbeta and 13 Jbeta primers. Sequenced by immunoSEQ multiplex PCR; TCRdb stores in-frame clones only, minus some. The sample contains about 160,000 clones, 80% to 85% of which appear only once. The study's findings and limits: CMV serostatus was the sole immune exposure data available. Sequencing likely produced, as an artifact, a cluster of highly shared sequence variants. Upon later analysis, TCR association rates were observed to vary by HLA locus, being highest for DRB1 and lowest for HLA-C. Three CMV-associated chains proved CMV antigen-specific in vitro.

The CDR3 loop spans 14 amino acids. Trimming cost V 4 bases and J 3 bases, with 13 bases left between them. Germline V lookup: CDR1 MGHRA, CDR2 YSYEKL. Details on this clone: Its antigen is undetermined.

Sequences were obtained from PBMCs. The TCR comes from a man younger than 35 in good health and CMV-seronegative. The chain has TRBV4-1 and TRBJ2-7; possibly TRBD2 for D (7 bases). The CDR3 loop is CASSPWEGDYEQYF. Here the CDR3 DNA reads TGCGCCAGCAGCCCGTGGGAGGGGGACTACGAGCAGTACTTC.